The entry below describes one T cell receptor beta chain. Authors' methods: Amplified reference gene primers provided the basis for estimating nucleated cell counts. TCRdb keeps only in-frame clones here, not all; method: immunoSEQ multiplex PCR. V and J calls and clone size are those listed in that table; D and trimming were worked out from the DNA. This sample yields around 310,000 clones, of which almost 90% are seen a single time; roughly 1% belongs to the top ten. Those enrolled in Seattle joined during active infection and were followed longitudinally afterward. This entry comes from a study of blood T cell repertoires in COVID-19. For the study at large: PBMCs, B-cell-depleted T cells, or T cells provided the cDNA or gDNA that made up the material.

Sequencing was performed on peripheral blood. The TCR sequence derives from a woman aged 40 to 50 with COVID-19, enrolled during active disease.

CDR3 bases: TGTGCCATCAGTGGACCAGTAACTATGAACACTGAAGCTTTCTTT. Its translation: CAISGPVTMNTEAFF. The V gene is TRBV10-3, the J gene TRBJ1-1; D not resolved. The V end was cut by 4 bases, the J end by 0 bases, with 12 bases between. Germline V gene data show CDR1 as ENHRY and CDR2 as SYGVKD. This CDR3 has 15 amino acids.